The 19 T cell receptor beta chains in this list originate from one sample, sequenced in a study of control samples from healthy donors and cancer patients. Here immunoSEQ multiplex PCR was the method, and the copy in TCRdb shows in-frame clones only, minus some. Seen here are about 82,000 clones, approximately 89% observed once, and the top ten hold more than 7%. The sample taken for sequencing was blood. The source is a man aged 50 or older in good health.

This chain links TRBV7-9 with TRBJ2-1; the match to TRBD1 covers 8 bases. CDR1 SEHNR and CDR2 FQNEAQ come from the germline V gene (reference sequence). V lost 5 bases, J lost 2 bases, and 8 bases stayed unmatched. The CDR3 is made up of 16 amino acids. The CDR3 sequence is CASSTKGTGAYNEQFF. The CDR3 DNA follows: TGTGCCAGCAGCACTAAAGGGACAGGAGCCTACAATGAGCAGTTCTTC.

The J gene is TRBJ1-3, the V gene TRBV19; 7 nucleotides agree with TRBD1. Germline CDR1 LNHDA, CDR2 SQIVND (reference sequence). This CDR3 is built from 17 residues. With 7 bases clipped from V and 0 bases from J, the junction kept 12 bases outside the gene matches. The CDR3 nucleotides are TGTGCCAGTATAAAGGGGGCAGCCGGTATCTCTGGAAACACCATATATTTT. It specifies CASIKGAAGISGNTIYF.

The genes are TRBV2 and TRBJ2-6; no firm D call. CDR1 is SNHLY and CDR2 is FYNNEI in the germline V gene. Trimming took off 11 bases at V and 2 bases at J, with 16 bases between the two ends. The CDR3 sequence is 15 residues long. The CDR3 reads CAVRPITPGANVLTF. The CDR3 region has the DNA TGTGCCGTGAGGCCCATAACCCCTGGGGCCAACGTCCTGACTTTC.

The chain carries TRBV4-1 and TRBJ2-1; a possible D gene is TRBD2 (5 bases). The CDR3 loop spans 16 amino acids. Germline assignment: CDR1 MGHRA and CDR2 YSYEKL. The V end lost 3 bases, the J end lost 0 bases, and 12 bases lay between the germline ends. The CDR3 DNA reads TGCGCCAGCAGCCAGGAGTGGAGGAGCTCCTACAATGAGCAGTTCTTC. Translated, it gives CASSQEWRSSYNEQFF.

This sequence joins TRBV6-2 or TRBV6-3 and TRBJ1-1; tentative D call: TRBD1 (5 bases). CDR1 MNHEY and CDR2 SVGEGT come from the germline V gene. CDR3 length: 16 amino acids. Trimming removed 6 bases from V and 0 bases from J, with 17 bases in between. The CDR3 spells CASSSGRYVMNTEAFF. CDR3 sequence (DNA): TGTGCCAGCAGCTCGGGACGGTATGTTATGAACACTGAAGCTTTCTTT.

The V and J genes are TRBV7-6 and TRBJ2-3; perhaps TRBD1 as D (6 bases). In germline, CDR1 is SGHVS, CDR2 FNYEAQ. With 3 bases removed from V and 0 bases from J, the gap between germline ends came to 7 bases. The CDR3 consists of 14 residues. CDR3 nucleotides: TGTGCCAGCAGCTTGGGGGCAAGCACAGATACGCAGTATTTT. Residues: CASSLGASTDTQYF. The variable domain in full, with the rest retrieved from reference TRBV7-6 and TRBJ2-3, is GAGVSQSPRYKVTKRGQDVALRCDPISGHVSLYWYRQALGQGPEFLTYFNYEAQQDKSGLPNDRFSAERPEGSISTLTIQRTEQRDSAMYRCASSLGASTDTQYFGPGTRLTVL.

V and J are TRBV6-5 and TRBJ1-4; D uncertain. The germline V and J ends were trimmed by 2 bases and 3 bases, with 7 bases remaining between them. Per the germline V gene, CDR1 is MNHEY and CDR2 is SVGAGI. The CDR3 is 14 residues long. CDR3 sequence reads: CASSYRTANEKLFF. As DNA, the CDR3 is TGTGCCAGCAGTTACCGGACGGCTAATGAAAAACTGTTTTTT.

The rearrangement uses TRBV3-1 (or the pseudogene TRBV3-2) and TRBJ1-1; the D gene is possibly TRBD1 (5 bases). The CDR3 runs to 17 residues. CDR1 is LGHDT and CDR2 is YNNKEL in the germline V gene (reference sequence). Trimming shortened V by 0 bases and J by 5 bases, and 19 bases separated the two germline ends. The CDR3: CASSQERGKGRWTEAFF. In DNA form, the CDR3 reads TGTGCCAGCAGCCAAGAAAGAGGTAAGGGGCGCTGGACTGAAGCTTTCTTT.

The chain joins TRBV5-1 to TRBJ2-2; TRBD2 matches at 8 bases. The CDR3 has 17 amino acids. The V gene's germline CDR1 is SGHRS and CDR2 YFSETQ. The J segment lost 5 bases and the V segment lost 4 bases, leaving 13 bases of the junction unmatched. CDR3 sequence reads: CASSTALAGGRTGELFF. For the CDR3, the DNA is TGCGCCAGCAGCACGGCATTGGCGGGGGGCAGGACCGGGGAGCTGTTTTTT.

The chain employs TRBV6-6 and TRBJ1-2; unclear D gene. This CDR3 has 15 residues. V was cut by 5 bases and J by 3 bases, with 16 bases left in between. Germline CDR1 and CDR2: MNHNY and SVGAGI (reference sequence). This CDR3 is CASSTPGGDDYGYTF. As DNA, the CDR3 is TGTGCCAGCAGTACCCCGGGTGGGGATGACTATGGCTACACCTTC.

This chain uses TRBV10-2 with TRBJ2-1; 13 bases align to TRBD2. Germline CDR1 and CDR2: WSHSY and SAAADI. The CDR3 consists of 17 residues. V lost 0 bases, J lost 8 bases, and 7 bases stayed unmatched. Here the CDR3 DNA reads TGCGCCAGCAGTGAGTCGAGACTAGCGGGAGGAATCGATGAGCAGTTCTTC. Amino acid sequence: CASSESRLAGGIDEQFF.

In DNA, the CDR3 is TGTGCCAGCAGCCCGGGGACTAGCGGGGGCCTATCCTACGAGCAGTACTTC. As protein: CASSPGTSGGLSYEQYF. This chain links TRBV6-2 or TRBV6-3 with TRBJ2-7, with 14 nucleotides matching TRBD2. With 6 bases clipped from V and 1 base from J, the junction kept 8 bases outside the gene matches. Per germline, CDR1 MNHEY and CDR2 SVGEGT. This CDR3 contains 17 residues.

This chain connects TRBV2 to TRBJ2-1; 9 nucleotides align to TRBD2. J was trimmed by 0 bases and V by 4 bases; bases with no gene match: 10. There are 18 residues in the CDR3. Germline CDR1 SNHLY, CDR2 FYNNEI. Here the CDR3 DNA reads TGTGCCAGCAGTGGTTCTCCGGGACTAGCTGGCTCCTACAATGAGCAGTTCTTC. Amino acids: CASSGSPGLAGSYNEQFF.

The chain recombines TRBV3-1 (or the pseudogene TRBV3-2) with TRBJ2-7, with D hard to call. Germline lookup yields CDR1 LGHDT and CDR2 YNNKEL (reference sequence). The CDR3 spans 13 residues. Trimming removed 1 base from V and 2 bases from J, with 6 bases in between. The CDR3 here is CASSQGRTYEQYF. Written as DNA, the CDR3 is TGTGCCAGCAGCCAAGGGCGGACCTACGAGCAGTACTTC.

This clone has a handful of counts. The chain employs TRBV30 and TRBJ1-5, with a possible D match to TRBD1 (5 bases). The CDR3 sequence is 14 residues long. The V gene's germline CDR1 is GTSNPN and CDR2 SVGIG (reference sequence). V lost 1 base and J 1 base, leaving 8 bases between the germline ends. CDR3: CAWSGGGSNQPQHF. The DNA of the CDR3 is TGTGCCTGGAGTGGGGGGGGAAGCAATCAGCCCCAGCATTTT.

CDR3 sequence: CASSLEDRRPGELFF. CDR3 nucleotides: TGTGCCAGCAGCTTAGAGGACAGGAGACCCGGGGAGCTGTTTTTT. The gene calls are TRBV13 and TRBJ2-2; the match to TRBD1 covers 7 bases. The germline gives CDR1 PRHDT, CDR2 FYEKMQ (reference sequence). This CDR3 spans 15 amino acids. The J segment lost 6 bases and the V segment lost 1 base, leaving 5 bases of the junction unmatched.

V gene TRBV3-1 (or the pseudogene TRBV3-2) combines with J gene TRBJ1-4; no reliable D call. The V end lost 4 bases, the J end lost 5 bases, and 14 bases lay between the germline ends. Germline CDR1 LGHDT, CDR2 YNNKEL (reference sequence). The CDR3 covers 15 residues. CDR3 region: CASSPEQNRNEKLFF. The CDR3 nucleotides are TGTGCCAGCAGCCCGGAGCAGAACCGAAATGAAAAACTGTTTTTT.

This chain connects TRBV12-5 to TRBJ1-2; possible D gene TRBD1, 6 bases. CDR1 and CDR2 (germline): LGHNT, FRNRAP. V gave up 3 bases and J gave up 4 bases, with 15 bases separating them. The CDR3 sequence is 15 residues long. In DNA, the CDR3 is TGTGCTAGTGGTTTCCCCACCAGGGGAATCTATGGCTACACCTTC. Protein: CASGFPTRGIYGYTF. The full variable domain, rest sourced from reference TRBV12-5 and TRBJ1-2, is DARVTQTPRHKVTEMGQEVTMRCQPILGHNTVFWYRQTMMQGLELLAYFRNRAPLDDSGMPKDRFSAEMPDATLATLKIQPSEPRDSAVYFCASGFPTRGIYGYTFGSGTRLTVV.

This chain links TRBV11-2 with TRBJ2-3, with 8 bases aligning to TRBD2. Germline CDR1 reads SGHAT; CDR2 reads FQNNGV. The CDR3 is made up of 16 amino acids. V shed 3 bases and J 3 bases; nucleotides not matched to a gene: 8. The CDR3 spells CASSLETGLVTDTQYF. CDR3 nucleotide sequence: TGTGCCAGCAGCTTGGAAACGGGACTAGTGACAGATACGCAGTATTTT.